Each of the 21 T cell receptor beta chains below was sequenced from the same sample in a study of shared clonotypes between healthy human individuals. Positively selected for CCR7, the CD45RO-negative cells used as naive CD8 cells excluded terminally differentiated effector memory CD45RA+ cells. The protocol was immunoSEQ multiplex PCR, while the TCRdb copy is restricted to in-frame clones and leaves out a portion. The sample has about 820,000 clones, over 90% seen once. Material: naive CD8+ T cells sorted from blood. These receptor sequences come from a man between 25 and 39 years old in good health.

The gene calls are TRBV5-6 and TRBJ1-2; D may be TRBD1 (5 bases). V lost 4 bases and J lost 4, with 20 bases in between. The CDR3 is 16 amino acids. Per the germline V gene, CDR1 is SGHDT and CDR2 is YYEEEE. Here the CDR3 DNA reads TGTGCCAGCAGCGTGAAATTGGGGCTTCCTCCCTATGGCTACACCTTC. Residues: CASSVKLGLPPYGYTF.

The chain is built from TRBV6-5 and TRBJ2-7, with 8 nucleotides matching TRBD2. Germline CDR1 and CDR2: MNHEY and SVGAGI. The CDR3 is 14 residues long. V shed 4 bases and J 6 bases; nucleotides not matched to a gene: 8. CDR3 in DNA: TGTGCCAGCAGTTCGAGCGGGAGATACGGCGAGCAGTACTTC. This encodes CASSSSGRYGEQYF.

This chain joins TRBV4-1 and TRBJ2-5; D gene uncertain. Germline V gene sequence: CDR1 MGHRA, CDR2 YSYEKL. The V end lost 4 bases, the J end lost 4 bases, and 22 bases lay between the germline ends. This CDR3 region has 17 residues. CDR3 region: CASSPDIVPSPPETQYF. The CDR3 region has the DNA TGCGCCAGCAGCCCCGACATTGTGCCCTCGCCCCCAGAGACCCAGTACTTC.

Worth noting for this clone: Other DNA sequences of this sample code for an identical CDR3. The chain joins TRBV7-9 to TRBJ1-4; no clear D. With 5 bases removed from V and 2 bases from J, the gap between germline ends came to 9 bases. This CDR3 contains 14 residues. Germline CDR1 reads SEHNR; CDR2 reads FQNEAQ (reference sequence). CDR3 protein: CASSLGGTNEKLFF. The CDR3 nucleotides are TGTGCCAGCAGCCTAGGAGGCACTAATGAAAAACTGTTTTTT.

As DNA, the CDR3 is TGTGCCAGCAGCGACGGTCTTAGCTCCTACAATGAGCAGTTCTTC. This codes for CASSDGLSSYNEQFF. The chain links TRBV7-9 to TRBJ2-1; D not resolved. V lost 5 bases, J lost 0 bases, and 11 bases lay in between. There are 15 residues in the CDR3. Germline lookup yields CDR1 SEHNR and CDR2 FQNEAQ (reference sequence).

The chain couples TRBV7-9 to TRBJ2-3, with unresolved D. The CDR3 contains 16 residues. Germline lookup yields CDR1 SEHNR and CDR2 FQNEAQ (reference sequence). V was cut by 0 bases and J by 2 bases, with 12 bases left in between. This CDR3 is CASSLAVGIATDTQYF. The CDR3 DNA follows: TGTGCCAGCAGCTTAGCGGTGGGTATCGCCACAGATACGCAGTATTTT.

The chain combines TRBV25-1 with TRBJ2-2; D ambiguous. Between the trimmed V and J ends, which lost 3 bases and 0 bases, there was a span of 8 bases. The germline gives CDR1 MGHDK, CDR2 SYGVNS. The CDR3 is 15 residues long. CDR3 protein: CASSDGYTNTGELFF. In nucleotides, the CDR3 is TGTGCCAGCAGTGACGGATATACGAACACCGGGGAGCTGTTTTTT.

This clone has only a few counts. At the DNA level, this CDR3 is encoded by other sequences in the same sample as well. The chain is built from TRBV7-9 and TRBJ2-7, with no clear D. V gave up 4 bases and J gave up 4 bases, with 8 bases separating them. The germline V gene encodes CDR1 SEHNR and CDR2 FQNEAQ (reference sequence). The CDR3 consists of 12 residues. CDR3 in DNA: TGTGCCAGCAGCTCTAGTAGTTACGAGCAGTACTTC. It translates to CASSSSSYEQYF.

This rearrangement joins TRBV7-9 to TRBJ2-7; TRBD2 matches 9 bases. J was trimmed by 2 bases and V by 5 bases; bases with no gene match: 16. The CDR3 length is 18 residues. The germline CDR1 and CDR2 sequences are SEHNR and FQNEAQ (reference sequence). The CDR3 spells CASSTHLGRGLAPYEQYF. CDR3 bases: TGTGCCAGCAGCACCCACCTAGGGAGGGGACTAGCACCCTACGAGCAGTACTTC.

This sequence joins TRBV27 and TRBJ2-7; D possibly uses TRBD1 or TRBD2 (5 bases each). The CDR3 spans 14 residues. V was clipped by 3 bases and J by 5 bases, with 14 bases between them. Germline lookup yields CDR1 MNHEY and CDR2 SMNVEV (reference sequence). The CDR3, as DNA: TGTGCCAGCAGTTTCCGGGGCAGACATGACGAGCAGTACTTC. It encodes CASSFRGRHDEQYF.

The CDR3 reads CASRQGAEGVNEQFF. The CDR3 DNA sequence: TGTGCCAGCAGACAGGGGGCTGAGGGGGTGAATGAGCAGTTCTTC. The chain carries TRBV27 and TRBJ2-1; 9 bases line up with TRBD1. The CDR3 consists of 15 residues. V lost 6 bases, J lost 7 bases, and 10 bases stayed unmatched. Germline V CDR1 and CDR2: MNHEY, SMNVEV (reference sequence).

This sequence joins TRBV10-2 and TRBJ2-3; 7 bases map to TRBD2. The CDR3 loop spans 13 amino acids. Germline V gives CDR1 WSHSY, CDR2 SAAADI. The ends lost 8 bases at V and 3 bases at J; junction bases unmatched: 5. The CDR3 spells CASHGLGTDTQYF. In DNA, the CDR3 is TGCGCCAGCCACGGACTAGGAACAGATACGCAGTATTTT.

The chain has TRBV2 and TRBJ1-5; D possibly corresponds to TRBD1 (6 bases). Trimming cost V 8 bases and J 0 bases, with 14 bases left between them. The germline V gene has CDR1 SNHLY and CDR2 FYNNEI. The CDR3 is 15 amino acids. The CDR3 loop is CASLPGAGSNQPQHF. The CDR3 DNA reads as TGTGCCAGCCTCCCGGGGGCCGGTAGCAATCAGCCCCAGCATTTT.

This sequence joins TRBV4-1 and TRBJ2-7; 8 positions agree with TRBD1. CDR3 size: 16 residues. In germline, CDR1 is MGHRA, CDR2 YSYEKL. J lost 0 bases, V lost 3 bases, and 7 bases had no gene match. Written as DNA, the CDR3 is TGCGCCAGCAGCCACCCCGGACAGGGTGGCTCCTACGAGCAGTACTTC. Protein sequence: CASSHPGQGGSYEQYF.

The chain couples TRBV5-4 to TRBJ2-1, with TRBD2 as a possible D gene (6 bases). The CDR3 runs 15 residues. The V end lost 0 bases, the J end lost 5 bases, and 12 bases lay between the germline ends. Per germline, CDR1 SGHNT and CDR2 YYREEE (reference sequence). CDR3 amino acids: CASSLGVAANNEQFF. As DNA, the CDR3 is TGTGCCAGCAGCTTGGGGGTAGCGGCAAACAATGAGCAGTTCTTC.

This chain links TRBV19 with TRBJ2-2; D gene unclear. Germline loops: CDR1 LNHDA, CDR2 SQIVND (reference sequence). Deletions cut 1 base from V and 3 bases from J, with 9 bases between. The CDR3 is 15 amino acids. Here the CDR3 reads CASSIGVLHTGELFF. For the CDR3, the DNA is TGTGCCAGTAGTATAGGAGTTCTTCACACCGGGGAGCTGTTTTTT.

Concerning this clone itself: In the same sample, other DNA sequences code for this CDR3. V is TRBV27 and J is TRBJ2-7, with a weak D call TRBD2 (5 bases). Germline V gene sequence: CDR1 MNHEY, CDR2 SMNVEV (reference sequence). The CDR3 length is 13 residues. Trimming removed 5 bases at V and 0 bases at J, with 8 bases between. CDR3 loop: CASSSGYSYEQYF. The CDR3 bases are TGTGCCAGCAGTAGCGGATACTCCTACGAGCAGTACTTC.

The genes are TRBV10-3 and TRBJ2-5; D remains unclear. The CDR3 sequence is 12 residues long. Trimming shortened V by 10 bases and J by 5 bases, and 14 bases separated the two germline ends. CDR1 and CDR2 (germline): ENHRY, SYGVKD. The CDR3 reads CATWTPTETQYF. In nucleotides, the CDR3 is TGTGCCACGTGGACCCCGACGGAGACCCAGTACTTC.

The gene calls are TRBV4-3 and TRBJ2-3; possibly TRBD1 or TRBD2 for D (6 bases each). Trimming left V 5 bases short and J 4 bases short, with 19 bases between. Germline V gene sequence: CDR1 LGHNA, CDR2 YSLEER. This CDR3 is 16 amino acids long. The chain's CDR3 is CASSAGGRGVSDTQYF. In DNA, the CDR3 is TGCGCCAGCAGCGCCGGGGGCCGCGGGGTATCAGATACGCAGTATTTT.

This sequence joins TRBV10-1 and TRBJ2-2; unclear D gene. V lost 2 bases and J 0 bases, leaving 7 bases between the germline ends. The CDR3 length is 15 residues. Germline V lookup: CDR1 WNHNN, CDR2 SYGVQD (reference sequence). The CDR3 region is CASSEASANTGELFF. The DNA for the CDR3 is TGCGCCAGCAGTGAGGCAAGCGCGAACACCGGGGAGCTGTTTTTT.

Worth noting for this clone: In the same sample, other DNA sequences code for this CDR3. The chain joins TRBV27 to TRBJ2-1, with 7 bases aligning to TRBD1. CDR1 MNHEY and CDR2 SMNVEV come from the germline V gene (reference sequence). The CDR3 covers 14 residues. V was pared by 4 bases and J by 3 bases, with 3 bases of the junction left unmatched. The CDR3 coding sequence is TGTGCCAGCAGTTCAGGGACAGTCTACAATGAGCAGTTCTTC. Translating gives CASSSGTVYNEQFF.